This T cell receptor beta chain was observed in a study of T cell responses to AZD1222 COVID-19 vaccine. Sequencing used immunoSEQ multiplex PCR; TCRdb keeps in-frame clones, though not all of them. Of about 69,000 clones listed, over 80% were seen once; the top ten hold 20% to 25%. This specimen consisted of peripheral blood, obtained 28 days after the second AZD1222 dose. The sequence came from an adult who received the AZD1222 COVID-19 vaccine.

CDR3 sequence: CASSLGEPGHLNQPQHF. DNA for the CDR3: TGTGCCAGCAGCTTAGGGGAACCGGGACACCTCAATCAGCCCCAGCATTTT. The chain links TRBV7-6 to TRBJ1-5; tentatively, D is TRBD1 (6 bases). Germline assignment: CDR1 SGHVS and CDR2 FNYEAQ. This CDR3 has 17 amino acids. V dropped 1 base and J dropped 3 bases, with 16 bases sitting between them.